The source of this TCR beta chain is a study of identifying expanded T cells in peripheral blood (dated by TCRdb to between 2018 and 2021). Concerning the study at large: Technical replicates were generated by sequencing separate aliquots of the same genomic DNA pool, with four replicates compared pairwise. The paper as a whole reports these results and caveats: Across all healthy-donor time intervals, the beta-binomial model significantly lowered both the number of clones called differentially abundant and the false-positive rate. Between technical replicates the binomial model flagged approximately 1.1 differentially abundant clones, whereas over about 2 weeks the binomial model flagged about 15 and over about 4 weeks about 19. The authors expected that over much longer intervals, such as months to years, biological variance in healthy repertoires might increase even further. For all healthy donors, the variance in clone template counts between two-week samples rose significantly as total template count increased.

No immune events, such as infections, were documented for the healthy donors during the collection period. Healthy-donor blood repertoires served as a training cohort to calibrate time-dependent variance in a beta-binomial model of T-cell clone differential abundance. The training cohort included 10 or so healthy donors, of whom 3 were female and 7 were male. Donor ages ranged from about 25 to 70 years, with an average of roughly 46 years. Whole blood, obtained from a commercial supplier, was collected from each healthy donor at three time points spaced around 13 days apart. For immunosequencing, genomic DNA was extracted from unsorted whole blood. In its sample, this clone was seen once. Its specific antigen is unknown. Per-base quality was not reported, and no clone a single base away is much larger than it. The CDR3 measures 13 amino acids from cysteine to phenylalanine. The DNA shown is the 39-base CDR3, in frame from base 1. CDR1 and CDR2, per the germline V gene, are SGDLS and YYNGEE. The trim is 7 bases for V and 0 bases for J, with a gap of 7 bases between the germline ends.

TCRbeta CDR3 regions were profiled by bias-controlled multiplex PCR amplification of genomic DNA with the immunoSEQ Assay. The original pipeline was this. The absolute abundance of each unique TCRbeta CDR3 region was quantified after sequences were collapsed and filtered. Differential abundance was tested with a binomial (Fisher-equivalent) model and with a beta-binomial model adding time-dependent variance fitted from healthy donors. Clones with fewer than 5 combined templates were excluded, and clones with Benjamini-Hochberg FDR below 0.01 were called differentially abundant. Beta-binomial variance was modeled as a function of total template count across the two samples using the form v = (b*log(k)+a)^2. Entries here come from immuneACCESS through TCRdb and include only in-frame sequences with V and J called. Some clones fail to appear in such tables; in the studies checked, an unresolved V gene covers under half of the shortfall, and the cause of the remainder is unknown. V and J calls plus clone size are reproduced from that table; the DNA served to infer D and trimming. The sample profile shows around 94,000 clones; approximately 81% of them were found once. Clones ranked in the top ten supply around 4.5% of the sample.

The rearranged chain carries TRBV9 and TRBJ2-2, with no D gene named confidently. The sample consisted of blood. The sequence was collected from a person aged 18 to 75 in good health. CDR3 loop: CASASSNTGELFF. The DNA sequence is TGTGCCAGCGCCTCCTCGAACACCGGGGAGCTGTTTTTT. Reference TRBV9 and TRBJ2-2 proteins supply the regions before and after the CDR3; the full variable domain is: DSGVTQTPKHLITATGQRVTLRCSPRSGDLSVYWYQQSLDQGLQFLIQYYNGEERAKGNILERFSAQQFPDLHSELNLSSLELGDSALYFCASASSNTGELFFGEGSRLTVL.